These 11 T cell receptor beta chains share one sample of origin, sequenced in a study of blood T cell repertoires in COVID-19. Using immunoSEQ multiplex PCR, the repertoire was profiled, and TCRdb retains in-frame clones only, with some absent. The sample carries almost 200,000 clones, 86% recorded once. Sequencing was performed on peripheral blood. These receptor sequences come from a woman aged 70-85 years with acute or convalescent COVID-19.

CDR3 amino acids: CASSVDLAGAEQYF. CDR3 coding DNA: TGTGCCAGCAGCGTAGATCTAGCGGGAGCCGAGCAGTACTTC. The rearrangement joins TRBV9 to TRBJ2-7; 10 bases map to TRBD2. This CDR3 spans 14 amino acids. Germline assignment: CDR1 SGDLS and CDR2 YYNGEE. Trimming cost V 0 bases and J 6 bases; bases outside gene matches: 3. Looking up the rest from reference TRBV9 and TRBJ2-7 gives the full variable domain: DSGVTQTPKHLITATGQRVTLRCSPRSGDLSVYWYQQSLDQGLQFLIQYYNGEERAKGNILERFSAQQFPDLHSELNLSSLELGDSALYFCASSVDLAGAEQYFGPGTRLTVT.

The V and J genes are TRBV14 and TRBJ1-1; D gene uncertain. Deletions cut 2 bases from V and 1 base from J, with 11 bases between. Germline V gene data show CDR1 as SGHDN and CDR2 as FVKESK. The CDR3 runs to 15 residues. In DNA, the CDR3 is TGTGCCAGCAGCCAACCACGAGGTCAGAACACTGAAGCTTTCTTT. Translating it yields CASSQPRGQNTEAFF.

The chain joins TRBV5-1 to TRBJ2-5; possibly TRBD1 for D (6 bases). This CDR3 contains 14 residues. Between the trimmed V and J ends, which lost 3 bases and 4 bases, there was a span of 13 bases. CDR1 is SGHRS and CDR2 is YFSETQ in the germline V gene. The CDR3, as DNA: TGCGCCAGCAGCTCGCAGACAGGAATAGAGACCCAGTACTTC. Translated: CASSSQTGIETQYF. Supplemented by reference TRBV5-1 and TRBJ2-5, the full variable domain reads KAGVTQTPRYLIKTRGQQVTLSCSPISGHRSVSWYQQTPGQGLQFLFEYFSETQRNKGNFPGRFSGRQFSNSRSEMNVSTLELGDSALYLCASSSQTGIETQYFGPGTRLLVL.

In its sample, this clone was seen once. This chain links TRBV7-2 with TRBJ2-7; D is possibly TRBD2 (5 bases). Germline V gene lookup returns CDR1 SGHTA and CDR2 FQGNSA. The CDR3 contains 14 residues. V was clipped by 3 bases and J by 2 bases, with 11 bases between them. The CDR3, as DNA: TGTGCCAGCAGCTTCAATAGCGTGACCTACGAGCAGTACTTC. The encoded protein is CASSFNSVTYEQYF.

The chain is built from TRBV27 and TRBJ2-1; D gene uncertain. CDR1 and CDR2 (germline): MNHEY, SMNVEV (reference sequence). CDR3 size: 13 residues. Trimming removed 3 bases at V and 4 bases at J, with 7 bases between. The CDR3 sequence: CASSFRLYNEQFF. CDR3 bases: TGTGCCAGCAGTTTCCGACTGTACAATGAGCAGTTCTTC.

The sample holds a few counts of this clone. Other nucleotide sequences from this sample produce the same CDR3. V usage is TRBV28 and J usage is TRBJ2-3; 9 nucleotides match TRBD2. Germline CDR1 reads MDHEN; CDR2 reads SYDVKM. There are 16 residues in the CDR3. The V and J ends lost 3 bases and 1 base, in that order; junction bases with no gene match: 5. CDR3 amino acids: CASSFSGRGGTDTQYF. CDR3 sequence (DNA): TGTGCCAGCAGTTTTAGCGGGAGAGGTGGCACAGATACGCAGTATTTT.

The chain is built from TRBV7-9 and TRBJ2-1; no definite D call. The ends were cut back, 2 bases at V and 6 bases at J, with 8 bases in the middle. Germline assignment: CDR1 SEHNR and CDR2 FQNEAQ (reference sequence). The length of the CDR3 is 13 residues. CDR3 amino acids: CASSLNSGNEQFF. As DNA, the CDR3 is TGTGCCAGCAGCTTAAACTCGGGCAATGAGCAGTTCTTC.

This clone was seen once. This chain joins TRBV5-4 and TRBJ1-6; possible D gene TRBD1, 6 bases. The germline V gene encodes CDR1 SGHNT and CDR2 YYREEE (reference sequence). The germline V and J ends were trimmed by 4 bases and 6 bases, with 14 bases remaining between them. The CDR3 contains 15 residues. The CDR3 DNA reads TGTGCCAGCAGCCCGGACAGAACTCCTAATTCACCCCTCCACTTT. Translation: CASSPDRTPNSPLHF.

The chain carries TRBV3-1 (or the pseudogene TRBV3-2) and TRBJ2-2; no definite D call. Germline values: CDR1 LGHDT, CDR2 YNNKEL (reference sequence). CDR3 length: 14 residues. V lost 3 bases to trimming and J lost 5 bases, with 10 bases between them. The CDR3 spells CASSHYTVTGELFF. The CDR3 nucleotides read TGTGCCAGCAGCCATTATACAGTAACCGGGGAGCTGTTTTTT.

The chain has TRBV28 and TRBJ1-3; TRBD1 matches 12 bases. The CDR3 length is 17 residues. The V segment lost 4 bases and the J segment 3 bases; nucleotides outside the gene matches: 7. CDR1 and CDR2 (germline): MDHEN, SYDVKM. CDR3 residues: CASSSRDRGRSGNTIYF. CDR3 in DNA: TGTGCCAGCAGTTCCAGGGACAGGGGGCGAAGTGGAAACACCATATATTTT. Full variable domain (outside the CDR3, taken from reference TRBV28 and TRBJ1-3): DVKVTQSSRYLVKRTGEKVFLECVQDMDHENMFWYRQDPGLGLRLIYFSYDVKMKEKGDIPEGYSVSREKKERFSLILESASTNQTSMYLCASSSRDRGRSGNTIYFGEGSWLTVV.

V and J are TRBV2 and TRBJ1-2; 8 nucleotides agree with TRBD1. Germline lookup yields CDR1 SNHLY and CDR2 FYNNEI. J was trimmed by 6 bases and V by 6 bases; bases with no gene match: 6. The CDR3 runs 13 residues. The CDR3 is CASSPDRENGYTF. The CDR3 DNA is TGTGCCAGCAGCCCGGACAGGGAGAATGGCTACACCTTC.